The 25 T cell receptor beta chains presented below share a single source sample, sequenced in a study of T-cell reconstitution after alpha-beta-depleted transplantation in children (dated by TCRdb to about 2016). The method behind the library was PCR. Data came from an Illumina HiSeq 2500. Molecular barcoding was employed in the preparation of TCR libraries, with unique molecular identifiers being used to normalize TCRbeta repertoire quantification. TCRdb applied fastp at Q25 and MiXCR to the public reads, then kept only in-frame beta chains. Identical CDR3 protein sequences are pooled into one entry, listed with their most common genes and DNA. For this sample the table gives 450,000 to 600,000 distinct CDR3 sequences, of which 10% were detected only once. The ten largest clones add up to 2% to 2.5% of the sample. Interpreted using the paper, the treatment or condition label stands for: allogeneic hematopoietic cell transplantation with graft depleted of TCRalphabeta T cells and CD19 B cells.

This material consisted of PBMCs, taken before TCRalphabeta/CD19-depleted stem cell transplant. All receptors derive from a child younger than 10 with inherited bone marrow failure, due to receive a stem cell transplant.

The sample holds many counts of this clonotype. The genes are TRBV5-1 and TRBJ2-1; TRBD2 agrees at 7 bases. The V segment lost 1 base and the J segment 7 bases; nucleotides outside the gene matches: 11. The CDR3 sequence is 16 residues long. Germline lookup yields CDR1 SGHRS and CDR2 YFSETQ. Here the CDR3 DNA reads TGCGCCAGCAGCTTGAATAGTAGGGAGGGCCGGAATGAGCAGTTCTTC. Translation gives CASSLNSREGRNEQFF.

This clonotype was recorded a few times. This chain connects TRBV4-1 to TRBJ2-7, with D perhaps given as TRBD1 or TRBD2 (5 bases each). Germline V gives CDR1 MGHRA, CDR2 YSYEKL. The V gene lost 3 bases and the J gene lost 6 bases, with 18 bases spanning the gap. The CDR3 covers 15 residues. CDR3 in DNA: TGCGCCAGCAGCCACCCGGGACGGTTAAGGGGCGAGCAGTACTTC. Translating gives CASSHPGRLRGEQYF.

Ten or more counts support this clonotype. The CDR3 spells CASSHPQGHMGHEQYF. The CDR3 DNA reads as TGTGCCAGCAGCCATCCTCAGGGCCACATGGGGCACGAGCAGTACTTC. The rearrangement links TRBV7-9 to TRBJ2-7; D might be TRBD1 (5 bases). Germline CDR1 reads SEHNR; CDR2 reads FQNEAQ (reference sequence). This CDR3 spans 16 amino acids. V gave up 5 bases and J gave up 5 bases, with 22 bases separating them.

The chain combines TRBV4-3 with TRBJ2-1; D might be TRBD1 or TRBD2, each matching 6 bases. This CDR3 comprises 14 residues. The ends were cut back, 3 bases at V and 9 bases at J, with 15 bases in the middle. Germline V gene sequence: CDR1 LGHNA, CDR2 YSLEER. The CDR3 spells CASSHLIGGGEQFF. The CDR3 coding sequence is TGCGCCAGCAGCCACTTAATCGGGGGCGGTGAGCAGTTCTTC.

Ten or more counts support this clonotype. V usage is TRBV15 and J usage is TRBJ1-3; possibly TRBD1 for D (6 bases). CDR3 length: 15 amino acids. Germline V lookup: CDR1 LNHNV, CDR2 YYDKDF (reference sequence). V lost 2 bases and J lost 4, with 12 bases in between. The CDR3 nucleotides read TGTGCCACCAGCAGAAACAGGGCGCGCGGAAACACCATATATTTT. Its translation is CATSRNRARGNTIYF.

This clonotype was found a few times. The chain carries TRBV30 and TRBJ2-3; 10 bases fit TRBD2. The CDR3 covers 20 residues. With 4 bases clipped from V and 2 bases from J, the junction kept 21 bases outside the gene matches. Germline CDR1 GTSNPN, CDR2 SVGIG (reference sequence). CDR3 sequence: CAWNHMASGSDMVFTDTQYF. CDR3 nucleotide sequence: TGTGCCTGGAATCACATGGCTAGCGGGAGTGATATGGTATTCACAGATACGCAGTATTTT.

This clonotype appeared many times. The chain links TRBV11-2 to TRBJ2-3; 7 positions match TRBD2. CDR1 SGHAT and CDR2 FQNNGV come from the germline V gene. V lost 1 base to trimming and J lost 3 bases; unmatched junction nucleotides: 4. The CDR3 loop spans 15 amino acids. The chain's CDR3 is CASSLGREWTDTQYF. In DNA, the CDR3 is TGTGCCAGCAGCTTAGGGCGGGAGTGGACAGATACGCAGTATTTT.

This clonotype was counted many times. The rearrangement joins TRBV4-3 to TRBJ2-7; D tentatively fits TRBD1 or TRBD2 (6 bases each). The germline CDR1 and CDR2 sequences are LGHNA and YSLEER. The CDR3 totals 15 residues. Trimming removed 1 base from V and 2 bases from J, with 12 bases in between. The CDR3 DNA sequence: TGCGCCAGCAGCCAAGGTCCCGGGGGCACCTACGAGCAGTACTTC. Protein: CASSQGPGGTYEQYF.

The table lists this clonotype with many counts. V usage is TRBV27 and J usage is TRBJ2-5; D is possibly TRBD2 (5 bases). Trimming stripped 5 bases from V and 6 bases from J, with 13 bases between. The CDR3 extends over 13 amino acids. From germline, CDR1 is MNHEY and CDR2 SMNVEV (reference sequence). This CDR3 is CASSAGLRQTQYF. CDR3 sequence (DNA): TGTGCCAGCAGTGCCGGACTGAGGCAGACCCAGTACTTC.

Many counts were recorded for this clonotype. The chain links TRBV12-3 or TRBV12-4 to TRBJ1-6; D not resolved. V lost 9 bases to trimming and J lost 9 bases, with 21 bases between them. The CDR3 has 15 residues. CDR3 loop: CASHLGQGMASPLHF. CDR3 coding DNA: TGTGCCAGTCATTTGGGCCAAGGGATGGCTTCACCCCTCCACTTT.

V usage is TRBV6-5 and J usage is TRBJ2-2; D gene unclear. The CDR3 extends over 15 amino acids. Germline loops: CDR1 MNHEY, CDR2 SVGAGI. V was cut by 7 bases and J by 5 bases, with 17 bases left in between. The CDR3 DNA sequence: TGTGCCAGCACTCTACTCCCGTACTCAACCGGGGAGCTGTTTTTT. This gives the protein CASTLLPYSTGELFF.

This clonotype was observed many times. The rearrangement joins TRBV19 to TRBJ1-1, with D unclear. The CDR3 is 13 residues long. Germline CDR1 is LNHDA and CDR2 is SQIVND (reference sequence). V dropped 9 bases and J dropped 1 base, with 12 bases sitting between them. CDR3: CASSKGSNTEAFF. In DNA, the CDR3 is TGTGCCAGCAGCAAAGGGTCGAACACTGAAGCTTTCTTT.

In this sample, this clonotype turned up a few times. This chain connects TRBV6-5 to TRBJ2-5; no clear D. The ends were cut back, 8 bases at V and 2 bases at J, with 15 bases in the middle. The CDR3 sequence is 14 residues long. Germline values: CDR1 MNHEY, CDR2 SVGAGI. The CDR3 loop reads CASPLAGKQETQYF. The CDR3 DNA follows: TGTGCCAGCCCATTGGCAGGAAAACAAGAGACCCAGTACTTC.

The sample holds many counts of this clonotype. The genes are TRBV20-1 and TRBJ2-7; D is possibly TRBD1 (5 bases). The CDR3 runs to 12 residues. In germline, CDR1 is DFQATT, CDR2 SNEGSKA (reference sequence). CDR3 region: CSDAHWGCEQYF. CDR3 DNA sequence: TGCAGCGACGCCCATTGGGGCTGCGAGCAGTACTTC.

This clonotype was counted ten times or more. CDR3 in amino acids: CASSPRVEHTTYF. In nucleotides, the CDR3 is TGTGCCAGTAGTCCCCGTGTCGAGCACACTACTTACTTC. V usage is TRBV19 and J usage is TRBJ2-4; no clear D. Germline-derived CDR1 and CDR2 are LNHDA and SQIVND (reference sequence). The CDR3 length is 13 residues. The V end was cut by 5 bases, the J end by 16 bases, with 21 bases between. The full variable domain, in which reference TRBV19 and TRBJ2-4 provide the parts outside the CDR3, is DGGITQSPKYLFRKEGQNVTLSCEQNLNHDAMYWYRQDPGQGLRLIYYSQIVNDFQKGDIAEGYSVSREKKESFPLTVTSAQKNPTAFYLCASSPRVEHTTYFGAGTRLSVL.

This clonotype was counted many times. The chain uses TRBV20-1 and TRBJ1-1; D might be TRBD1 (5 bases). V was pared by 3 bases and J by 3 bases, with 8 bases between. The germline V gene encodes CDR1 DFQATT and CDR2 SNEGSKA (reference sequence). CDR3 length: 12 amino acids. CDR3 coding DNA: TGCAGTGCTAGTCCGGGACACACTGAAGCTTTCTTT. Its translation: CSASPGHTEAFF.

This clonotype was observed a handful of times. The V gene is TRBV20-1, the J gene TRBJ2-2; weak D call: TRBD1 (7 bases). Trimming took 2 bases from V and 5 from J, leaving 24 bases between them. The CDR3 loop spans 18 amino acids. Germline-derived CDR1 and CDR2 are DFQATT and SNEGSKA (reference sequence). The CDR3 sequence is CSARPEGARGPVTGELFF. For the CDR3, the DNA is TGCAGTGCTAGACCGGAGGGGGCCCGCGGTCCGGTTACCGGGGAGCTGTTTTTT.

This clonotype was observed many times. V usage is TRBV4-3 and J usage is TRBJ1-4; D is perhaps TRBD1 (6 bases). Germline CDR1 LGHNA, CDR2 YSLEER. V was clipped by 0 bases and J by 8 bases, with 19 bases between them. This CDR3 has 17 amino acids. The CDR3 DNA sequence: TGCGCCAGCAGCCAAGATAGAGGGGGGGCATTAGTCGAAAAACTGTTTTTT. It yields the protein CASSQDRGGALVEKLFF.

At least ten counts were recorded for this clonotype. V usage is TRBV7-9 and J usage is TRBJ2-4, with TRBD2 matching over 7 bases. CDR1 SEHNR and CDR2 FQNEAQ come from the germline V gene (reference sequence). V dropped 1 base and J dropped 9; count of bases not matched to a gene: 6. The CDR3 loop spans 14 amino acids. The CDR3 nucleotides read TGTGCCAGCAGCTTAGGGGCAGGGAGGGTCATTCAGTACTTC. It specifies CASSLGAGRVIQYF.

Ten or more counts support this clonotype. The chain is built from TRBV27 and TRBJ2-1; 7 bases match TRBD2. The J segment lost 0 bases and the V segment lost 5 bases, leaving 4 bases of the junction unmatched. This CDR3 has 15 residues. Germline assignment: CDR1 MNHEY and CDR2 SMNVEV (reference sequence). Here the CDR3 reads CASSITSDSYNEQFF. In DNA form, the CDR3 reads TGTGCCAGCAGTATAACTAGCGACTCCTACAATGAGCAGTTCTTC.

There are many counts of this clonotype. The chain recombines TRBV21-1 with TRBJ2-7; the D call in the table, TRBD1, was not verified against the DNA. TRBV21-1 is annotated as a pseudogene. The CDR3 is 17 residues long. The CDR3 protein is CASSKARSTGEGNEQYF. Written as DNA, the CDR3 is TGTGCCAGCAGCAAAGCGCGGAGTACAGGGGAGGGGAACGAGCAGTACTTC.

A few counts support this clonotype. V gene TRBV12-3 or TRBV12-4 combines with J gene TRBJ1-1; D not certain. The CDR3 spans 14 residues. V dropped 1 base and J dropped 5 bases, with 11 bases sitting between them. This CDR3 is CASSLVWAETEAFF. The CDR3 DNA follows: TGTGCCAGCAGTTTAGTCTGGGCGGAAACTGAAGCTTTCTTT.

This clonotype has more than one count but fewer than ten. The CDR3 coding sequence is TGTGCCAGCATCCTGGGGGGCTACAATGAGCAGTTCTTC. Encoded protein: CASILGGYNEQFF. This chain joins TRBV12-3 or TRBV12-4 and TRBJ2-1; D may be TRBD2 (6 bases). This CDR3 contains 13 residues. V was trimmed by 7 bases and J by 3 bases, leaving 10 bases between them.

In its sample, this clonotype was seen many times. The V call is TRBV28, the J call TRBJ1-2; 7 nucleotides align to TRBD1. The CDR3 has 17 residues. The germline CDR1 and CDR2 sequences are MDHEN and SYDVKM. The ends lost 6 bases at V and 0 bases at J; junction bases unmatched: 13. CDR3 in amino acids: CASSPPGRGYSNYGYTF. CDR3 nucleotides: TGTGCCAGCAGCCCCCCCGGCAGGGGGTATTCTAACTATGGCTACACCTTC.

This clonotype was found many times. The CDR3 DNA reads TGTGCCAGCAGTCCATGGACGGGGGCGAGTGAGCAGTACTTC. Amino acids: CASSPWTGASEQYF. The J gene is TRBJ2-7, the V gene TRBV2, with D perhaps assigned TRBD1 or TRBD2 (6 bases each). Trimming took off 5 bases at V and 7 bases at J, with 18 bases between the two ends. CDR1 and CDR2 (germline): SNHLY, FYNNEI. The CDR3 extends over 14 amino acids. The entire variable domain, with the rest obtained from reference TRBV2 and TRBJ2-7, is as follows: EPEVTQTPSHQVTQMGQEVILRCVPISNHLYFYWYRQILGQKVEFLVSFYNNEISEKSEIFDDQFSVERPDGSNFTLKIRSTKLEDSAMYFCASSPWTGASEQYFGPGTRLTVT.